The text below deals with one TCR beta chain. The sample originates from a study of cytomegalovirus exposure and HLA in healthy donors. The overall study: Out of 150 million to 200 million T cells, an earlier analysis found around 120 million unique TCR beta sequences in total.

The study ran its PCR with 60 Vbeta and 13 Jbeta primers. Assay: immunoSEQ multiplex PCR; the TCRdb copy retains only in-frame clones and omits some. The table includes some 170,000 clones, around 81% detected once. Donors consisted of healthy bone marrow donors. The clonotype originates from a woman aged 18-30 years in good health and CMV-seropositive. Sequencing was carried out using PBMCs.

CDR3: CASSTGRLTQGTEAFF. DNA of the CDR3: TGTGCCAGCAGTACCGGGAGATTAACCCAGGGCACTGAAGCTTTCTTT. This chain uses TRBV2 with TRBJ1-1, with a possible D match to TRBD1 (5 bases). Germline V CDR1 and CDR2: SNHLY, FYNNEI. This CDR3 comprises 16 residues. Trimming pared 5 bases from V and 4 bases from J, leaving 20 bases between.